This entry concerns a single T cell receptor beta chain. Its antigen remains unknown. Researchers used genomic DNA as the template to profile TCR beta VDJ and CDR3. Using its own MiXCR run on the reads, TCRdb lists one record per CDR3 protein. This table has 220,000 or so distinct CDR3 sequences, less than 75% appearing once. The data originate from a study of CD8+CD57+ T cells in acquired aplastic anemia. Overall study results and limits: Simpson's diversity of CD8+ cells was not significantly different in patients compared with controls.

Flow cytometry had shown expanded CD8+CD57+ cells in the patients chosen for sequencing. The CDR3 sequence is 17 residues long. The germline V gene encodes CDR1 SGHRS and CDR2 YFSETQ. Losses at the gene ends were 3 bases for V and 11 bases for J; bases not matched to a gene: 13. This clonotype was obtained from a human donor with aplastic anemia. The V gene is TRBV5-1, the J gene TRBJ2-3; 15 bases map to TRBD2. The sample consisted of sorted CD4+, CD8+, or CD8+CD57+ T cells (not recorded which) from PBMCs. CDR3 protein: CASSSGTSGGTYNEQYF. CDR3 DNA sequence: TGCGCCAGCAGCTCCGGGACTAGCGGGGGGACATACAATGAGCAGTATTTT.